These 20 T cell receptor beta chains were sequenced from one sample in a study of blood T cell repertoires in COVID-19 (dated by TCRdb to the early 2020s). Receptors were amplified or captured by the immunoSEQ multiplex PCR assay. TCRdb mirrors the immuneACCESS table, restricted to in-frame sequences. Some clones are absent from its copies; in checked studies, under half trace to an unresolved V gene, and the reason for the others is unknown. The sample contains some 160,000 clones, 88% of them found a single time. Of the sample, 6.5% to 8% is held by the ten largest clones. The sequenced sample consisted of PBMCs or T cells enriched from blood (not recorded which). The receptors were sampled from a woman aged 50 to 65 who had recovered from COVID-19.

The chain links TRBV4-3 to TRBJ1-1; D might be TRBD1 (6 bases). V lost 1 base and J lost 2, with 8 bases in between. This CDR3 is 14 amino acids long. The germline V gene encodes CDR1 LGHNA and CDR2 YSLEER. CDR3: CASSQGTANTEAFF. The CDR3, as DNA: TGCGCCAGCAGCCAAGGGACAGCTAACACTGAAGCTTTCTTT.

This chain links TRBV5-8 with TRBJ1-5; 9 bases are shared with TRBD1. This CDR3 spans 16 amino acids. V lost 6 bases and J lost 2; bases outside the gene matches: 9. Per germline, CDR1 SGHTS and CDR2 YDEGEE. The CDR3: CASTPPGQGRNQPQHF. In nucleotides, the CDR3 is TGTGCCAGCACCCCGCCGGGACAGGGCCGCAATCAGCCCCAGCATTTT.

This chain joins TRBV29-1 and TRBJ2-2, with TRBD1 matching over 9 bases. The CDR3 is made up of 13 amino acids. The junction had 4 bases not matched to a gene; V was cut back by 4 bases and J by 7 bases. CDR1 SQVTM and CDR2 ANQGSEA come from the germline V gene. DNA for the CDR3: TGCAGCGTTGGGGACAGGGTGATCGGGGAGCTGTTTTTT. This translates into CSVGDRVIGELFF.

The V call is TRBV6-2 or TRBV6-3, the J call TRBJ2-1; 11 bases agree with TRBD2. Trimming removed 5 bases from V and 9 bases from J; junction bases left unmatched: 6. CDR3 size: 14 residues. CDR1 is MNHEY and CDR2 is SVGEGT in the germline V gene. The chain's CDR3 is CASSQGLAAPEQFF. The CDR3 nucleotides are TGTGCCAGCAGTCAGGGACTAGCGGCTCCTGAGCAGTTCTTC.

This rearrangement joins TRBV29-1 to TRBJ2-5; no clear D gene. CDR3 length: 11 residues. In germline, CDR1 is SQVTM, CDR2 ANQGSEA. V shed 4 bases and J shed 5 bases, with 8 bases lying between them. In nucleotides, the CDR3 is TGCAGCGTTGCGGCGGTTGAGACCCAGTACTTC. Its protein is CSVAAVETQYF. Full variable domain (outside the CDR3, taken from reference TRBV29-1 and TRBJ2-5): SAVISQKPSRDICQRGTSLTIQCQVDSQVTMMFWYRQQPGQSLTLIATANQGSEATYESGFVIDKFPISRPNLTFSTLTVSNMSPEDSSIYLCSVAAVETQYFGPGTRLLVL.

The chain recombines TRBV19 with TRBJ1-5; 9 nucleotides line up with TRBD1. Trimming took 7 bases from V and 3 from J; bases not matched to a gene: 16. The CDR3 sequence is 18 residues long. CDR1 and CDR2 from the germline V gene are LNHDA and SQIVND (reference sequence). The CDR3 sequence: CASKIDVVQGAINQPQHF. CDR3 coding DNA: TGTGCCAGTAAAATCGACGTGGTACAGGGGGCTATCAATCAGCCCCAGCATTTT.

This rearrangement joins TRBV9 to TRBJ1-2, with a tentative D call TRBD1 (6 bases). This CDR3 region has 13 residues. The germline V and J ends were trimmed by 4 bases and 8 bases, with 15 bases remaining between them. Germline V gene sequence: CDR1 SGDLS, CDR2 YYNGEE. In DNA form, the CDR3 reads TGTGCCAGCAGCATTCTGGGGGCGGGCGGCTACACCTTC. Protein product: CASSILGAGGYTF.

V usage is TRBV2 and J usage is TRBJ2-3; tentatively, D is TRBD2 (6 bases). Trimming took off 3 bases at V and 3 bases at J, with 10 bases between the two ends. The CDR3 covers 14 residues. Per germline, CDR1 SNHLY and CDR2 FYNNEI. CDR3 bases: TGTGCCAGCAGTGAGTCGGGAGTGACAGATACGCAGTATTTT. It yields the protein CASSESGVTDTQYF.

The chain combines TRBV6-5 with TRBJ2-2, with 10 bases identical to TRBD2. The V gene end was trimmed by 3 bases and the J gene end by 6 bases; junction bases not matched to a gene: 7. The CDR3 runs to 16 residues. CDR1 is MNHEY, CDR2 SVGAGI, per germline. CDR3 nucleotides: TGTGCCAGCAGTTATTTCCCGAGCGGGGGGGCCGGGGAGCTGTTTTTT. It is translated as CASSYFPSGGAGELFF.

V usage is TRBV10-3 and J usage is TRBJ1-1; 9 bases align to TRBD1. Germline loops: CDR1 ENHRY, CDR2 SYGVKD. V gave up 6 bases and J gave up 7 bases; unmatched junction bases: 9. This CDR3 has 14 residues. The CDR3 sequence: CAIRTIQGAGEAFF. The DNA for the CDR3 is TGTGCCATCAGGACTATACAGGGGGCAGGTGAAGCTTTCTTT.

The chain links TRBV18 to TRBJ1-4; TRBD1 agrees at 7 bases. This CDR3 has 15 amino acids. Germline values: CDR1 KGHSH, CDR2 LQKENI. J gave up 4 bases and V 6 bases, and 8 bases lay outside the gene matches. CDR3 nucleotide sequence: TGTGCCAGCTCTCCTTCGGACAGGAATAATGAAAAACTGTTTTTT. Amino acids: CASSPSDRNNEKLFF.

The chain has TRBV28 and TRBJ1-2, with TRBD1 matching over 7 bases. This CDR3 spans 14 amino acids. The germline CDR1 and CDR2 sequences are MDHEN and SYDVKM. The V segment lost 4 bases and the J segment 2 bases; nucleotides outside the gene matches: 4. CDR3 sequence (DNA): TGTGCCAGCAGTTCGGGACAGACAAACTATGGCTACACCTTC. Translation gives CASSSGQTNYGYTF.

This chain connects TRBV11-3 to TRBJ1-1; D is undetermined. The CDR3 length is 15 residues. The ends were cut back, 7 bases at V and 1 base at J, with 16 bases in the middle. Germline V lookup: CDR1 SGHNT, CDR2 YENEEA. In DNA form, the CDR3 reads TGTGCCAGCAACCCCTCGAGGCTACCGAACACTGAAGCTTTCTTT. Protein sequence: CASNPSRLPNTEAFF.

This sequence joins TRBV4-3 and TRBJ2-4; D is perhaps TRBD1 (5 bases). The germline V gene has CDR1 LGHNA and CDR2 YSLEER. V was pared by 0 bases and J by 0 bases, with 12 bases between. The CDR3 runs 17 residues. DNA for the CDR3: TGCGCCAGCAGCCAAGATAGGCAGGGCATAGCCAAAAACATTCAGTACTTC. Its translation is CASSQDRQGIAKNIQYF.

V gene TRBV4-3 combines with J gene TRBJ2-7; possibly TRBD1 for D (6 bases). CDR1 is LGHNA, CDR2 YSLEER, per germline. V was clipped by 0 bases and J by 2 bases, with 11 bases between them. The CDR3 loop spans 15 amino acids. The CDR3 bases are TGCGCCAGCAGCCAAGAATTAGGGACACCCTACGAGCAGTACTTC. This gives the protein CASSQELGTPYEQYF.

The chain carries TRBV5-4 and TRBJ2-2, with D maybe TRBD1 (6 bases). Germline values: CDR1 SGHNT, CDR2 YYREEE (reference sequence). There are 14 residues in the CDR3. Between the trimmed V and J ends, which lost 0 bases and 7 bases, there was a span of 10 bases. The CDR3 spells CASSLATGGGELFF. In DNA form, the CDR3 reads TGTGCCAGCAGCTTGGCGACAGGAGGCGGGGAGCTGTTTTTT.

This clone has only a few counts. CDR3 sequence (DNA): TGTGCCAGCAGCCACGGACAGGGCAGTGAAAAACTGTTTTTT. It yields the protein CASSHGQGSEKLFF. The chain is built from TRBV6-6 and TRBJ1-4; 8 bases line up with TRBD1. The germline V gene has CDR1 MNHNY and CDR2 SVGAGI (reference sequence). The CDR3 consists of 14 residues. Trimming took 6 bases from V and 7 from J; bases not matched to a gene: 7.

This chain connects TRBV11-3 to TRBJ2-7, with 7 bases fitting TRBD1. Germline V gene data show CDR1 as SGHNT and CDR2 as YENEEA. With V trimmed by 4 bases and J by 5 bases, 8 bases remained unmatched. The CDR3 is 14 amino acids. CDR3 in amino acids: CASSSSDRNHEQYF. For the CDR3, the DNA is TGTGCCAGCAGCTCCTCGGACAGGAACCACGAGCAGTACTTC.

This clone was picked up one time. Here the CDR3 DNA reads TGTGCCAGCAGTAACACTAGCGGGGGGTCCTACGAGCAGTACTTC. It yields the protein CASSNTSGGSYEQYF. This chain joins TRBV27 and TRBJ2-7, with TRBD2 identical over 12 bases. V dropped 5 bases and J dropped 1; count of bases not matched to a gene: 3. The CDR3 is 15 amino acids. Germline V gene data show CDR1 as MNHEY and CDR2 as SMNVEV (reference sequence).

As for this clone: This sample includes further DNA sequences coding for the same CDR3. The chain combines TRBV11-3 with TRBJ1-3; 8 bases align to TRBD1. Germline V lookup: CDR1 SGHNT, CDR2 YENEEA. Germline trimming cut 5 bases from V and 2 bases from J; bases unmatched to any gene: 5. This CDR3 has 15 residues. CDR3 DNA sequence: TGTGCCAGCAGCCCAGGACAGGGCCCTGGAAACACCATATATTTT. This sequence encodes CASSPGQGPGNTIYF.